One sample yielded the 20 T cell receptor beta chains listed below, sequenced in a study of blood T cell repertoires in COVID-19. Libraries were prepared by immunoSEQ multiplex PCR; TCRdb keeps only in-frame clonotypes and omits some of them. The table has approximately 250,000 clones, 88% seen once. Sequencing was done on a sample of PBMCs or T cells enriched from blood (not recorded which). Receptors originate from a woman aged 40 to 50 who had been exposed to COVID-19.

The J gene is TRBJ1-5, the V gene TRBV19; a possible D gene is TRBD1 (6 bases). V lost 3 bases and J lost 7, with 16 bases in between. Germline values: CDR1 LNHDA, CDR2 SQIVND (reference sequence). The CDR3 totals 15 residues. Here the CDR3 reads CASSIVEGVRQPQHF. CDR3 DNA: TGTGCCAGTAGTATCGTAGAGGGGGTACGGCAGCCCCAGCATTTT.

CDR3 residues: CASSQERSGGNEQFF. The CDR3 bases are TGTGCCAGCAGCCAAGAAAGGTCCGGCGGGAATGAGCAGTTCTTC. The V call is TRBV4-2, the J call TRBJ2-1; D is possibly TRBD2 (5 bases). The CDR3 sequence is 15 residues long. The V end lost 0 bases, the J end lost 7 bases, and 13 bases lay between the germline ends. In germline, CDR1 is LGHNA, CDR2 YNFKEQ.

The chain is built from TRBV11-2 and TRBJ2-7; the match to TRBD2 covers 9 bases. The V and J ends lost 5 bases and 4 bases, in that order; junction bases with no gene match: 6. Germline V gene lookup returns CDR1 SGHAT and CDR2 FQNNGV. The CDR3 runs 14 residues. The CDR3 DNA sequence: TGTGCCAGCAGCCAAGAGACTAGCGGTTACGAGCAGTACGTC. It is translated as CASSQETSGYEQYV.

V is TRBV6-2 or TRBV6-3 and J is TRBJ1-2; D remains ambiguous. Looked up from germline, CDR1 is MNHEY and CDR2 is SVGEGT. Trimming removed 2 bases from V and 2 bases from J, with 18 bases in between. CDR3 length: 17 residues. DNA of the CDR3: TGTGCCAGCAGTTACAGGTGGGAGATCGGAATCAACTATGGCTACACCTTC. Translating gives CASSYRWEIGINYGYTF.

V and J are TRBV5-1 and TRBJ1-3, with D unclear. CDR3 length: 17 residues. The germline V gene has CDR1 SGHRS and CDR2 YFSETQ. Trimming took off 0 bases at V and 4 bases at J, with 17 bases between the two ends. The CDR3 sequence: CASSLAGSGLRGNTIYF. In nucleotides, the CDR3 is TGCGCCAGCAGCTTGGCCGGATCGGGGTTGAGAGGAAACACCATATATTTT.

The V and J genes are TRBV11-3 and TRBJ2-1; 8 bases agree with TRBD2. The length of the CDR3 is 15 residues. Germline CDR1 SGHNT, CDR2 YENEEA. V dropped 4 bases and J dropped 0; count of bases not matched to a gene: 2. CDR3 DNA sequence: TGTGCCAGCAGCTCCAGCGGGAGCTCCTACAATGAGCAGTTCTTC. Translating gives CASSSSGSSYNEQFF.

The V and J genes are TRBV7-8 and TRBJ2-5; 14 nucleotides line up with TRBD2. Germline values: CDR1 SGHVS, CDR2 FQNEAQ. V lost 1 base and J lost 5; bases outside the gene matches: 6. CDR3 size: 17 residues. In DNA, the CDR3 is TGTGCCAGCAGCTTAGGGACTAGCGGGGGGCTGGGGGAGACCCAGTACTTC. Its protein product is CASSLGTSGGLGETQYF.

V usage is TRBV19 and J usage is TRBJ2-2; D is perhaps TRBD2 (5 bases). The V end lost 5 bases, the J end lost 2 bases, and 9 bases lay between the germline ends. The germline V gene has CDR1 LNHDA and CDR2 SQIVND (reference sequence). The CDR3 is made up of 14 amino acids. The CDR3 region has the DNA TGTGCCAGTAGTGTGACTACAAACACCGGGGAGCTGTTTTTT. Translating it yields CASSVTTNTGELFF.

The V call is TRBV20-1, the J call TRBJ2-3, with 9 bases lining up with TRBD1. Germline V CDR1 and CDR2: DFQATT, SNEGSKA (reference sequence). V shed 3 bases and J 2 bases; nucleotides not matched to a gene: 9. This CDR3 comprises 16 residues. CDR3 DNA sequence: TGCAGTGCTAGTGGCCTCGACAGGGGGTCCACAGATACGCAGTATTTT. It translates to CSASGLDRGSTDTQYF.

The V call is TRBV2, the J call TRBJ2-7, with 7 bases that match TRBD2. Trimming removed 2 bases from V and 2 bases from J; junction bases left unmatched: 9. Germline CDR1 SNHLY, CDR2 FYNNEI. The CDR3 sequence is 16 residues long. CDR3 sequence reads: CASSEFSRGGTYEQYF. CDR3 DNA sequence: TGTGCCAGCAGTGAATTTTCTCGCGGGGGAACCTACGAGCAGTACTTC.

The chain carries TRBV11-2 and TRBJ2-5; 12 bases agree with TRBD2. This CDR3 comprises 17 residues. Germline V gene lookup returns CDR1 SGHAT and CDR2 FQNNGV. V shed 8 bases and J 4 bases; nucleotides not matched to a gene: 14. CDR3 sequence reads: CASVSGLAGNLGETQYF. The CDR3 nucleotides are TGTGCCAGCGTTTCCGGACTAGCGGGGAACCTAGGAGAGACCCAGTACTTC.

This clone was found once. The gene calls are TRBV27 and TRBJ1-2; 8 bases agree with TRBD1. The CDR3 covers 14 residues. CDR1 and CDR2 (germline): MNHEY, SMNVEV (reference sequence). V lost 5 bases and J lost 4; bases outside the gene matches: 6. CDR3 nucleotides: TGTGCCAGCAGTGGTCAGGGGGCGGGCTATGGCTACACCTTC. Protein: CASSGQGAGYGYTF.

This chain links TRBV18 with TRBJ2-5; D call uncertain. The CDR3 is 14 residues long. Trimming stripped 1 base from V and 4 bases from J, with 10 bases between. The germline V gene has CDR1 KGHSH and CDR2 LQKENI. CDR3 in amino acids: CASSPRGTRETQYF. In DNA form, the CDR3 reads TGTGCCAGCTCACCACGTGGCACAAGAGAGACCCAGTACTTC.

This clone was recorded at least ten times. V gene TRBV27 combines with J gene TRBJ1-2; weak D call: TRBD1 (6 bases). CDR3 size: 18 residues. V lost 0 bases and J lost 1, with 18 bases in between. Per germline, CDR1 MNHEY and CDR2 SMNVEV (reference sequence). The CDR3 nucleotides are TGTGCCAGCAGTTTATCAGGGGGTTTCTTGTCATTTAACTATGGCTACACCTTC. Translation gives CASSLSGGFLSFNYGYTF.

This clone was picked up one time. This chain uses TRBV7-2 with TRBJ2-3, with TRBD2 as a possible D gene (6 bases). Germline V gives CDR1 SGHTA, CDR2 FQGNSA. Between the trimmed V and J ends, which lost 2 bases and 5 bases, there was a span of 11 bases. This CDR3 is 14 amino acids long. DNA of the CDR3: TGTGCCAGCAGCTTAAGAGGGACTTTAGATACGCAGTATTTT. It codes for CASSLRGTLDTQYF.

This clone was counted only a few times. This sequence joins TRBV6-5 and TRBJ1-1; no reliable D call. The CDR3 is made up of 12 amino acids. V was shortened by 6 bases and J by 6 bases, with 11 bases between the two germline ends. CDR1 and CDR2 from the germline V gene are MNHEY and SVGAGI. The CDR3 coding sequence is TGTGCCAGCAGACGGACTACATCTGAAGCTTTCTTT. Protein sequence: CASRRTTSEAFF.

The chain links TRBV7-2 to TRBJ1-2, with D unclear. The germline V and J ends were trimmed by 2 bases and 0 bases, with 10 bases remaining between them. Germline lookup yields CDR1 SGHTA and CDR2 FQGNSA. The CDR3 is made up of 15 amino acids. DNA for the CDR3: TGTGCCAGCAGCTTACGGAGGGCAGCTAACTATGGCTACACCTTC. Translated: CASSLRRAANYGYTF.

The V gene is TRBV7-9, the J gene TRBJ1-3; no clear D gene. The CDR3 is 15 amino acids. V lost 0 bases, J lost 2 bases, and 8 bases lay in between. Germline values: CDR1 SEHNR, CDR2 FQNEAQ (reference sequence). Written as DNA, the CDR3 is TGTGCCAGCAGCTTAGCCATGGGCCCTGGAAACACCATATATTTT. Translated: CASSLAMGPGNTIYF.

The chain is built from TRBV29-1 and TRBJ2-5, with 8 bases identical to TRBD1. The CDR3 is 14 residues long. CDR1 SQVTM and CDR2 ANQGSEA come from the germline V gene. V dropped 7 bases and J dropped 5; count of bases not matched to a gene: 12. CDR3 nucleotide sequence: TGCAGCGCCCGCCGGACAGGGTTTGAGGAGACCCAGTACTTC. Its translation: CSARRTGFEETQYF.

The rearrangement uses TRBV2 and TRBJ1-5; D not certain. V was shortened by 7 bases and J by 4 bases, with 20 bases between the two germline ends. Germline lookup yields CDR1 SNHLY and CDR2 FYNNEI. This CDR3 comprises 16 residues. The CDR3 spells CASTVSGSRLNQPQHF. The DNA of the CDR3 is TGTGCCAGCACCGTTTCAGGTTCGCGTCTTAATCAGCCCCAGCATTTT.